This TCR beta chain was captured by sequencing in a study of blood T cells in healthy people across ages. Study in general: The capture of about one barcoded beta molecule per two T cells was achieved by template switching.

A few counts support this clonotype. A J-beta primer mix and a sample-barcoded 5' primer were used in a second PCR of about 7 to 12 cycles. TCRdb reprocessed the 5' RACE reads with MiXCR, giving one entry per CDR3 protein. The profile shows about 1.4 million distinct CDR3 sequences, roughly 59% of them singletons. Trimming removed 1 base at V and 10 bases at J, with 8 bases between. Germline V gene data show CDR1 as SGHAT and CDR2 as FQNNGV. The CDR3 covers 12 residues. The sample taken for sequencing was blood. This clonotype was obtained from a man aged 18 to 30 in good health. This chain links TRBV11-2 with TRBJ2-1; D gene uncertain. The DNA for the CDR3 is TGTGCCAGCAGCTTAGTATCGGCGGAGCAGTTCTTC. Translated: CASSLVSAEQFF.